The clone carrying this T cell receptor (beta chain) was counted once. Its antigen is not identified. The record originates from a study of T cell responses to AZD1222 COVID-19 vaccine. Study-wide points: Just a handful of AZD1222 recipients were seropositive at baseline. Spike-specific TCR breadth rose after two AZD1222 doses, and depth rose as well. Among vaccine-associated CD4 TCRs, coverage spanned spike, with dominance at 160-218 and 743-854. It was only after the peak T cell response that any repertoires were sampled.

This table comes from immunoSEQ multiplex PCR, and its TCRdb copy is limited to in-frame clones, with some not included. The data show more than 150,000 clones, around 88% seen once. The CDR3 spans 12 residues. Looked up from germline, CDR1 is GTSNPN and CDR2 is SVGIG (reference sequence). The germline V and J ends were trimmed by 5 bases and 4 bases, with 11 bases remaining between them. The sample here was peripheral blood, taken on day 0 of AZD1222 vaccination. The rearrangement links TRBV30 to TRBJ1-1; tentative D call: TRBD1 (5 bases). The receptor was derived from an adult in good health. In DNA, the CDR3 is TGTGCCTGGGACCAGGGAGGCACTGAAGCTTTCTTT. Its translation is CAWDQGGTEAFF.